This passage covers 19 T cell receptor beta chains from one sample sequenced in a study of control samples from healthy donors and cancer patients (dated by TCRdb to the early 2020s). The library was produced with the immunoSEQ multiplex PCR assay. TCRdb stores this immuneACCESS table with in-frame sequences only. Part of the clones is absent; in the studies checked, under half of the shortfall reflects unresolved V genes, and no reason is known for the rest. A total of about 86,000 clones appear in this sample, around 94% of them only once. The ten largest make up around 4.7% of the sample. The sample taken for sequencing was blood. The origin of the receptors is a woman between 18 and 29 years old in good health.

This chain links TRBV29-1 with TRBJ2-2, with 13 bases that match TRBD2. The CDR3 length is 20 residues. The germline gives CDR1 SQVTM, CDR2 ANQGSEA. V was clipped by 1 base and J by 3 bases; unmatched bases: 14. The CDR3 here is CSVEVPPRTSGRAYTGELFF. The CDR3 bases are TGCAGCGTTGAAGTTCCTCCTAGGACTAGCGGGAGAGCGTACACCGGGGAGCTGTTTTTT.

In DNA, the CDR3 is TGTGCCAGCAGTTACACCACAGATACGCAGTATTTT. It yields the protein CASSYTTDTQYF. The V and J genes are TRBV28 and TRBJ2-3, with D unclear. The ends were cut back, 4 bases at V and 2 bases at J, with 4 bases in the middle. This CDR3 has 12 residues. Germline V gene data show CDR1 as MDHEN and CDR2 as SYDVKM.

Within the sample, this clone is medium-sized. V gene TRBV5-1 combines with J gene TRBJ1-6, with D hard to call. The CDR3 is 15 residues long. The germline gives CDR1 SGHRS, CDR2 YFSETQ. The ends were cut back, 0 bases at V and 5 bases at J, with 9 bases in the middle. CDR3 in DNA: TGCGCCAGCAGCTTGGAGGATTACAATAATTCACCCCTCCACTTT. Protein product: CASSLEDYNNSPLHF.

CDR3 amino acids: CASSYDRDRTYEQYF. The CDR3 DNA is TGTGCCAGCAGTTACGATAGGGACAGAACCTACGAGCAGTACTTC. The V call is TRBV6-5, the J call TRBJ2-7, with TRBD1 matching 7 bases. The CDR3 is made up of 15 amino acids. CDR1 is MNHEY, CDR2 SVGAGI, per germline. Trimming took 2 bases from V and 2 from J; bases not matched to a gene: 6.

This clone was seen just once. CDR3 sequence: CASSSSGRSRIYNEQFF. The CDR3 coding sequence is TGTGCCAGCAGCTCTAGCGGGAGGTCTCGTATCTACAATGAGCAGTTCTTC. The chain joins TRBV6-2 or TRBV6-3 to TRBJ2-1, with 11 bases aligning to TRBD2. The CDR3 is 17 amino acids. Germline loops: CDR1 MNHEY, CDR2 SVGEGT. The V segment lost 6 bases and the J segment 3 bases; nucleotides outside the gene matches: 10.

This clone was recorded only once. This chain uses TRBV7-3 with TRBJ2-6; D uncertain. CDR1 is SGHTA and CDR2 is FQGTGA in the germline V gene. The CDR3 extends over 19 amino acids. V gave up 3 bases and J gave up 1 base, with 19 bases separating them. CDR3: CASSFLAIPIRSGANVLTF. CDR3 nucleotide sequence: TGTGCCAGCAGCTTCCTCGCGATACCTATAAGGTCTGGGGCCAACGTCCTGACTTTC.

The J gene is TRBJ2-7, the V gene TRBV5-4, with 8 positions matching TRBD1. The CDR3 has 15 residues. With 4 bases clipped from V and 6 bases from J, the junction kept 12 bases outside the gene matches. CDR1 is SGHNT and CDR2 is YYREEE in the germline V gene (reference sequence). CDR3 amino acids: CASSRKTGDAGEQYF. Written as DNA, the CDR3 is TGTGCCAGCAGCCGAAAGACAGGGGATGCGGGCGAGCAGTACTTC.

The genes are TRBV28 and TRBJ1-2; TRBD1 agrees at 7 bases. The CDR3 spans 16 residues. V dropped 5 bases and J dropped 3; count of bases not matched to a gene: 12. Germline values: CDR1 MDHEN, CDR2 SYDVKM. DNA of the CDR3: TGTGCCAGCAGTGCCCTGACAGGGTGGACCTACTATGGCTACACCTTC. It specifies CASSALTGWTYYGYTF.

The rearrangement joins TRBV5-4 to TRBJ2-7; TRBD2 matches 13 bases. V lost 4 bases, J lost 0 bases, and 13 bases stayed unmatched. CDR3 size: 19 residues. Germline-derived CDR1 and CDR2 are SGHNT and YYREEE (reference sequence). This CDR3 reads CASSAGGLAGDLLSYEQYF. CDR3 bases: TGTGCCAGCAGCGCTGGCGGACTAGCGGGGGACCTCCTCTCCTACGAGCAGTACTTC. The entire variable domain, with the rest obtained from reference TRBV5-4 and TRBJ2-7, is as follows: ETGVTQSPTHLIKTRGQQVTLRCSSQSGHNTVSWYQQALGQGPQFIFQYYREEENGRGNFPPRFSGLQFPNYSSELNVNALELDDSALYLCASSAGGLAGDLLSYEQYFGPGTRLTVT.

The chain is built from TRBV5-4 and TRBJ1-2; TRBD1 agrees at 10 bases. Germline V gene data show CDR1 as SGHNT and CDR2 as YYREEE (reference sequence). The CDR3 runs to 14 residues. Trimming took 0 bases from V and 5 from J; bases not matched to a gene: 1. In DNA, the CDR3 is TGTGCCAGCAGCTTGGGGGACAGGGGTTATGGCTACACCTTC. Its protein product is CASSLGDRGYGYTF.

The chain is built from TRBV7-3 and TRBJ2-1; 7 bases fit TRBD2. Germline V gene sequence: CDR1 SGHTA, CDR2 FQGTGA. The V segment lost 5 bases and the J segment 10 bases; nucleotides outside the gene matches: 14. CDR3 length: 15 residues. CDR3 in amino acids: CASSPSLALGGEQFF. As DNA, the CDR3 is TGTGCCAGCAGCCCATCACTAGCGCTGGGAGGCGAGCAGTTCTTC.

The gene calls are TRBV19 and TRBJ1-1; a weak D match, TRBD1 (5 bases). V was pared by 4 bases and J by 5 bases, with 11 bases between. This CDR3 is built from 13 residues. Looked up from germline, CDR1 is LNHDA and CDR2 is SQIVND (reference sequence). CDR3 DNA: TGTGCCAGTAGTAGAAGGGGTGTAACTGAAGCTTTCTTT. Amino acid sequence: CASSRRGVTEAFF.

The chain couples TRBV3-1 (or the pseudogene TRBV3-2) to TRBJ1-5; D is unresolved. Trimming left V 3 bases short and J 0 bases short, with 9 bases between. The CDR3 is 15 residues long. Germline values: CDR1 LGHDT, CDR2 YNNKEL (reference sequence). The CDR3 region is CASSQDPSSNQPQHF. The CDR3 coding sequence is TGTGCCAGCAGCCAGGATCCGTCTAGCAATCAGCCCCAGCATTTT.

This chain connects TRBV27 to TRBJ2-5; D is unresolved. Germline CDR1 reads MNHEY; CDR2 reads SMNVEV (reference sequence). The CDR3 contains 12 residues. Trimming left V 2 bases short and J 4 bases short, with 5 bases between. The CDR3 DNA reads as TGTGCCAGCAGTTTAGATGGAGAGACCCAGTACTTC. It specifies CASSLDGETQYF.

This rearrangement joins TRBV25-1 to TRBJ2-7; 7 nucleotides match TRBD2. The CDR3 is made up of 16 amino acids. Losses at the gene ends were 4 bases for V and 1 base for J; bases not matched to a gene: 10. CDR1 is MGHDK and CDR2 is SYGVNS in the germline V gene. CDR3 DNA sequence: TGTGCCAGCAGTGCCTCCGGGACTAAGGTTTCCTACGAGCAGTACTTC. Translating it yields CASSASGTKVSYEQYF.

This chain links TRBV28 with TRBJ1-3; tentative D call: TRBD1 (6 bases). Germline lookup yields CDR1 MDHEN and CDR2 SYDVKM. The CDR3 is made up of 13 amino acids. V was pared by 8 bases and J by 2 bases, with 10 bases between. CDR3 bases: TGTGCCAGCGGACAGCTTCCTGGAAACACCATATATTTT. It translates to CASGQLPGNTIYF.

The chain carries TRBV5-1 and TRBJ1-4, with D uncertain. The germline gives CDR1 SGHRS, CDR2 YFSETQ. The CDR3 is made up of 14 amino acids. V dropped 5 bases and J dropped 3 bases, with 11 bases sitting between them. The CDR3 reads CASSVLQPNEKLFF. CDR3 DNA sequence: TGCGCCAGCAGTGTATTACAGCCTAATGAAAAACTGTTTTTT. Drawing the rest from reference TRBV5-1 and TRBJ1-4, the complete variable domain is KAGVTQTPRYLIKTRGQQVTLSCSPISGHRSVSWYQQTPGQGLQFLFEYFSETQRNKGNFPGRFSGRQFSNSRSEMNVSTLELGDSALYLCASSVLQPNEKLFFGSGTQLSVL.

The gene calls are TRBV5-4 and TRBJ2-1, with TRBD1 identical over 8 bases. The J segment lost 2 bases and the V segment lost 0 bases, leaving 4 bases of the junction unmatched. CDR3 length: 16 residues. Per germline, CDR1 SGHNT and CDR2 YYREEE (reference sequence). CDR3 in DNA: TGTGCCAGCAGCTTGGGGACAGGGCGTCCCTACAATGAGCAGTTCTTC. It codes for CASSLGTGRPYNEQFF.

This clone was recorded a few times. The chain couples TRBV7-3 to TRBJ2-2; D uncertain. The CDR3 runs 14 residues. Trimming took 2 bases from V and 0 from J, leaving 4 bases between them. Germline CDR1 and CDR2: SGHTA and FQGTGA. The CDR3 DNA reads as TGTGCCAGCAGCTTATATCCGAACACCGGGGAGCTGTTTTTT. It yields the protein CASSLYPNTGELFF.